This note documents a single TCR beta chain sequence. The CDR3 runs 14 residues. From germline, CDR1 is MGHRA and CDR2 YSYEKL. Trimming cost V 3 bases and J 4 bases, with 13 bases left between them. The assay was immunoSEQ multiplex PCR, and TCRdb's table has in-frame clones only and misses some. The table includes 69,000 or so clones, around nine tenths detected once. This sample was taken from a study of Tregs in tolerant kidney transplant recipients. Unstimulated regulatory T cells (CD4+CD25+CD127-), CD4+CD25- non-regulatory cells, CD4 and CD8 cells were FACS-sorted from thawed PBMCs. This TCR came from a human donor who received a combined kidney and bone marrow transplant. The source material was CD4+ T cells from blood, sampled before the transplant. This chain uses TRBV4-1 with TRBJ2-7, with no clear D. CDR3 sequence (DNA): TGCGCCAGCAGCCAGGGCCCGTTAGAGTACGAGCAGTACTTC. Translated, it gives CASSQGPLEYEQYF.